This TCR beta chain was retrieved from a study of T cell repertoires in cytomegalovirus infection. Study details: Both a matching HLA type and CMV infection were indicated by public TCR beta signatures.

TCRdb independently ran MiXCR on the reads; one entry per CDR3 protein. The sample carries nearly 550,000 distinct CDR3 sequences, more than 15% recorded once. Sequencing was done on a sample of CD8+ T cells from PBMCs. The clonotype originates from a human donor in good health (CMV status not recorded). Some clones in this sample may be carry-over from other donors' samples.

The chain's CDR3 is CASSLGANYEQYF. The CDR3 nucleotides read TGTGCCAGCAGCTTAGGGGCCAACTACGAGCAGTACTTC. The chain combines TRBV7-9 with TRBJ2-7; D remains ambiguous. The CDR3 spans 13 residues. CDR1 is SEHNR and CDR2 is FQNEAQ in the germline V gene (reference sequence). V was pared by 1 base and J by 3 bases, with 7 bases between.